This T cell receptor beta chain was observed in a study of shared clonotypes between healthy human individuals. Overall study findings and caveats: Generation probabilities were higher for clonotypes shared across all four sorted-subset donors than for unshared ones.

For this clone: The antigen is unknown.

Some clones are missing from TCRdb's copy, which holds only in-frame ones; the method was immunoSEQ multiplex PCR. The repertoire has more than 850,000 clones, about 80% of them found once; the top ten carry more than 0.45%. The donors were adults (healthy and HIV-negative) with no recent acute infections or vaccinations. The donor cohort consisted entirely of Caucasian adults residing in Nashville, Tennessee. This CDR3 has 14 amino acids. V lost 6 bases, J lost 1 base, and 2 bases stayed unmatched. CDR1 LNHDA and CDR2 SQIVND come from the germline V gene (reference sequence). This receptor was obtained from a man in his late teens or twenties in good health. Some clones in this sample may be carry-over from other donors' samples. The V gene is TRBV19, the J gene TRBJ2-1; 8 bases fit TRBD2. Sequencing input: memory CD4+ T cells from PBMCs. Sample subset: CD45RA-negative fraction. This CDR3 is CASSGRGSYNEQFF. The CDR3 DNA follows: TGTGCCAGTAGCGGGAGGGGATCCTACAATGAGCAGTTCTTC.